A single sample gave rise to the 23 T cell receptor beta chains below, sequenced in a study of blood T cells in healthy people across ages. A second PCR of about 7 to 12 cycles used a sample-barcoded 5' primer and a J-beta primer mix. Each CDR3 protein gets one entry after TCRdb re-called the 5' RACE reads with MiXCR. The data contain 850,000 to 1,300,000 distinct CDR3 sequences, 45% of them singletons. Source material: blood. The receptors were gathered from an older woman in good health.

This chain connects TRBV6-5 to TRBJ2-1; D is ambiguous. The CDR3 is made up of 16 amino acids. Trimming pared 0 bases from V and 3 bases from J, leaving 12 bases between. Per the germline V gene, CDR1 is MNHEY and CDR2 is SVGAGI. This CDR3 reads CASSYSFRSGYNEQFF. CDR3 nucleotides: TGTGCCAGCAGTTACTCCTTTCGCTCGGGCTACAATGAGCAGTTCTTC.

The chain is built from TRBV6-5 and TRBJ1-1; the D gene is possibly TRBD1 (5 bases). V was trimmed by 0 bases and J by 2 bases, leaving 10 bases between them. This CDR3 region has 15 residues. Germline values: CDR1 MNHEY, CDR2 SVGAGI. The CDR3, as DNA: TGTGCCAGCAGTTACTCGCCGGGGCCAAACACTGAAGCTTTCTTT. Its translation is CASSYSPGPNTEAFF.

The CDR3 nucleotides read TGTGCCAGCAGTTTTAAAGGGTTGGGGACTAGCGGGGACAATGAGCAGTTCTTC. It encodes CASSFKGLGTSGDNEQFF. The chain employs TRBV12-3 or TRBV12-4 and TRBJ2-1; 13 nucleotides line up with TRBD2. The ends lost 3 bases at V and 5 bases at J; junction bases unmatched: 10. The CDR3 consists of 18 residues.

This sequence joins TRBV7-2 and TRBJ2-2; the match to TRBD2 covers 8 bases. In germline, CDR1 is SGHTA, CDR2 FQGNSA. CDR3 size: 16 residues. With V trimmed by 8 bases and J by 7 bases, 15 bases remained unmatched. The CDR3 DNA reads as TGTGCCAGCTGCTCTTCGGGGGGGGAGAGTGGCGGGGAGCTGTTTTTT. It translates to CASCSSGGESGGELFF.

With regard to this clonotype: Relative to the germline gene, one junction end is altered; a read error may explain this. V usage is TRBV28 and J usage is TRBJ2-1; 7 bases agree with TRBD1. The CDR3 is made up of 12 amino acids. Germline V gives CDR1 MDHEN, CDR2 SYDVKM. The DNA for the CDR3 is TGTGCCTGCAGCCCTACAGGGGAGGAGCAGTTCTTC. Its translation: CACSPTGEEQFF.

This clonotype was recorded a few times. This chain joins TRBV27 and TRBJ2-7; TRBD1 matches at 7 bases. The CDR3 totals 14 residues. Germline V gene data show CDR1 as MNHEY and CDR2 as SMNVEV (reference sequence). The V segment lost 5 bases and the J segment 6 bases; nucleotides outside the gene matches: 10. The CDR3 DNA reads TGTGCCAGCAGTGCCCGACAGGGTGGAGGCGAGCAGTACTTC. Translation: CASSARQGGGEQYF.

The chain joins TRBV6-5 to TRBJ2-1; TRBD2 is a possible D gene (6 bases). Trimming took 7 bases from V and 8 from J, leaving 15 bases between them. The CDR3 covers 13 residues. Germline CDR1 and CDR2: MNHEY and SVGAGI. This CDR3 reads CASTPPEGYEQFF. CDR3 nucleotides: TGTGCCAGCACCCCGCCGGAGGGGTATGAGCAGTTCTTC.

The J gene is TRBJ2-7, the V gene TRBV2; TRBD2 matches at 11 bases. Per germline, CDR1 SNHLY and CDR2 FYNNEI. J lost 7 bases, V lost 4 bases, and 9 bases had no gene match. The CDR3 is 15 residues long. The CDR3: CASSGLAGGINEQYF. Written as DNA, the CDR3 is TGTGCCAGCAGTGGGCTAGCGGGAGGAATCAATGAGCAGTACTTC.

Regarding this clonotype: One end of the junction varies from germline; a read error may be responsible. The chain is built from TRBV3-1 and TRBJ2-7; D gene ambiguous. Gene TRBJ2-5 matches the end of the DNA better, so the J call may be wrong. The CDR3 is 13 residues long. Per germline, CDR1 LGHDT and CDR2 YNNKEL (reference sequence). In nucleotides, the CDR3 is TGTGCCATCAGCCAAGAACTCAGGCAGACCCAGTACTTC. Protein: CAISQELRQTQYF.

The chain recombines TRBV5-5 with TRBJ2-7; 7 bases fit TRBD2. The V and J ends lost 0 bases and 9 bases, in that order; junction bases with no gene match: 6. Germline V gene lookup returns CDR1 SGHKS and CDR2 YYEKEE (reference sequence). The CDR3 sequence is 13 residues long. CDR3 protein: CASSLETSATQYF. CDR3 nucleotide sequence: TGTGCCAGCAGCTTGGAAACTAGCGCTACGCAGTACTTC.

The chain combines TRBV7-6 with TRBJ2-1, with 9 nucleotides matching TRBD2. The J call is uncertain, as TRBJ2-7 better fits the DNA end. The germline CDR1 and CDR2 sequences are SGHVS and FNYEAQ. CDR3 size: 16 residues. This chain's CDR3 is CASSLGPSGETYEQYF. For the CDR3, the DNA is TGTGCCAGCAGCTTAGGGCCTAGCGGGGAAACCTACGAGCAGTACTTC.

The chain has TRBV6-5 and TRBJ2-2; unclear D gene. Trimming stripped 0 bases from V and 1 base from J, with 6 bases between. The V gene's germline CDR1 is MNHEY and CDR2 SVGAGI. CDR3 length: 15 residues. CDR3 in amino acids: CASSYSLGNTGELFF. CDR3 nucleotides: TGTGCCAGCAGTTACTCTCTTGGGAACACCGGGGAGCTGTTTTTT.

This clonotype was counted a single time. V and J are TRBV6-2 or TRBV6-3 and TRBJ2-4; 9 bases line up with TRBD1. The assigned J gene may be wrong: the sequence end matches TRBJ2-7 better. This CDR3 spans 14 amino acids. CDR1 is MNHEY, CDR2 SVGEGT, per germline. CDR3 region: CASSWGQGYLEQYF. The CDR3 coding sequence is TGTGCCAGCAGTTGGGGACAGGGTTATCTCGAGCAGTACTTC.

This clonotype was counted only a few times. The chain has TRBV20-1 and TRBJ2-1; 7 bases are shared with TRBD1. J lost 7 bases, V lost 4 bases, and 13 bases had no gene match. Germline CDR1 is DFQATT and CDR2 is SNEGSKA (reference sequence). The CDR3 contains 15 residues. CDR3 DNA: TGCAGTGCTACGTCCGCGACAGGGTATCAGAATGAGCAGTTCTTC. Amino acid sequence: CSATSATGYQNEQFF.

A note on this clonotype: A much larger clone lies a single base off, so this may be a read error. The V and J genes are TRBV29-1 and TRBJ2-1; 10 bases line up with TRBD2. The J call may be wrong; the DNA end is better matched by TRBJ2-7. Germline values: CDR1 SQVTM, CDR2 ANQGSEA. This CDR3 comprises 14 residues. For the CDR3, the DNA is TGCAGCGTTGAGCTAGCGGGAGTAGGTAATGAGCAGTACTTC. This codes for CSVELAGVGNEQYF.

This clonotype was observed a single time. One end of the junction fails to match germline, which may point to a read error. As DNA, the CDR3 is TGTGCCGTCAGTGAGACCAGTGGTGGCATTGGGGCCAACGTCCTGACTTTC. Translated: CAVSETSGGIGANVLTF. The gene calls are TRBV10-3 and TRBJ2-6; D remains unclear. Per germline, CDR1 ENHRY and CDR2 SYGVKD. CDR3 length: 17 residues.

This clonotype was counted between two and nine times. The rearrangement links TRBV18 to TRBJ2-7; unclear D gene. This CDR3 comprises 15 residues. Germline loops: CDR1 KGHSH, CDR2 LQKENI. Trimming left V 0 bases short and J 2 bases short, with 11 bases between. DNA of the CDR3: TGTGCCAGCTCACCACCGGGTGGGCAGACCTACGAGCAGTACTTC. Its translation: CASSPPGGQTYEQYF.

The chain couples TRBV6-5 to TRBJ1-5, with D uncertain. CDR3 length equals 13 residues. In germline, CDR1 is MNHEY, CDR2 SVGAGI. With 6 bases removed from V and 2 bases from J, the gap between germline ends came to 8 bases. CDR3 sequence: CASREGRNQPQHF. The CDR3 DNA sequence: TGTGCCAGCAGGGAGGGTCGCAATCAGCCCCAGCATTTT.

This clonotype was seen more than once but under ten times. This may be a read error, as it is one base from a much larger clone. The chain links TRBV20-1 to TRBJ2-5; maybe TRBD1 (5 bases). The end of the DNA is better explained by TRBJ2-7, so the J call may be wrong. The CDR3 loop spans 11 amino acids. Germline lookup yields CDR1 DFQATT and CDR2 SNEGSKA (reference sequence). The CDR3 nucleotides are TGCAGTGCTCCTCAGGGAAGCGAGCAGTACTTC. Protein sequence: CSAPQGSEQYF.

V gene TRBV28 combines with J gene TRBJ2-4; 8 bases match TRBD1. Gene TRBJ2-7 matches the end of the DNA better, so the J call may be wrong. CDR1 and CDR2 from the germline V gene are MDHEN and SYDVKM. This CDR3 comprises 13 residues. The CDR3 here is CASNPGQDAEQYF. The CDR3 bases are TGTGCCAGCAACCCGGGACAGGACGCCGAGCAGTACTTC.

The chain employs TRBV2 and TRBJ1-4, with D possibly TRBD1 on 5 matching bases. The CDR3 consists of 15 residues. The germline gives CDR1 SNHLY, CDR2 FYNNEI. Trimming took off 8 bases at V and 4 bases at J, with 17 bases between the two ends. The chain's CDR3 is CASRWGAKSNEKLFF. Here the CDR3 DNA reads TGTGCCAGCCGTTGGGGCGCAAAGAGTAATGAAAAACTGTTTTTT.

This clonotype was seen many times. Possible read error: a much larger clone is one base away. This chain connects TRBV7-4 to TRBJ2-7, with a tentative D call TRBD1 (6 bases). CDR1 SGHVT and CDR2 SQSDAQ come from the germline V gene. The CDR3 consists of 19 residues. Trimming cost V 4 bases and J 0 bases, with 25 bases left between them. The CDR3 spells CASSSVVRVLGGHSYEQYF. DNA of the CDR3: TGTGCCAGCAGCTCCGTGGTTAGGGTTCTAGGGGGTCACTCCTACGAGCAGTACTTC. The complete variable domain, with remaining parts taken from reference TRBV7-4 and TRBJ2-7, reads GAGVSQSPRYKVAKRGRDVALRCDSISGHVTLYWYRQTLGQGSEVLTYSQSDAQRDKSGRPSGRFSAERPERSVSTLKIQRTEQGDSAVYLCASSSVVRVLGGHSYEQYFGPGTRLTVT.

The table lists this clonotype with a few counts. V is TRBV11-2 and J is TRBJ2-5; 7 bases align to TRBD1. The V segment lost 0 bases and the J segment 5 bases; nucleotides outside the gene matches: 9. The germline V gene encodes CDR1 SGHAT and CDR2 FQNNGV. CDR3 length: 16 residues. The CDR3 region has the DNA TGTGCCAGCAGCTTAGAAGGGGGCTCTAGAGGGGAGACCCAGTACTTC. The encoded protein is CASSLEGGSRGETQYF.